This T cell receptor (beta chain) was recorded in a study of T cells in Graves' hyperthyroidism and ophthalmopathy. About the research overall: Peripheral blood draws took place at initial diagnosis, ahead of any treatment.

V was cut by 0 bases and J by 2 bases, with 8 bases left in between. CDR3 size: 14 residues. RNA transcripts yielded amplified TCR beta CDR3 regions. The TCR CDR3 was amplified in a first-round RT-PCR using the HTBI primer set. One entry per CDR3 protein results from TCRdb running MiXCR on the multiplex PCR reads. The sample consists of approximately 510,000 distinct CDR3 sequences, about a fifth of them appearing once. Study-wide findings and caveats: A model built on 13 V-J features separated ophthalmopathy from stable hyperthyroidism. Before onset, by a median of about six months, the model predicted ophthalmopathy.

This clonotype was seen repeatedly, ten times or more. Its antigen is undetermined. The rearrangement links TRBV12-3 or TRBV12-4 to TRBJ2-7; D is uncertain. The source material was blood. The TCR originated in a man younger than 35 with Graves' hyperthyroidism. CDR3 bases: TGTGCCAGCAGTTTAGCTTCACCCGCCTACGAGCAGTACTTC. It specifies CASSLASPAYEQYF.